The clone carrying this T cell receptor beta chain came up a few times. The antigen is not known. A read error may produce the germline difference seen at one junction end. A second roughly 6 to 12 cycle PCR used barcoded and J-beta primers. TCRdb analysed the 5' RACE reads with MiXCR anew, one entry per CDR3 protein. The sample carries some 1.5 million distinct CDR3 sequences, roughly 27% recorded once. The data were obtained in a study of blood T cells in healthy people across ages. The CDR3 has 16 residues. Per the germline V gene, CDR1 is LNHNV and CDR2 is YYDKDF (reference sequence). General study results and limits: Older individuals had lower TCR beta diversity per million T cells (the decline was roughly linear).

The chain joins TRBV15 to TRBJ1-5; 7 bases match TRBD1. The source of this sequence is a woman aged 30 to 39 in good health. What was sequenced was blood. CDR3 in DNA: TGTGCCACCAGCGGGCTGGGACAGAGCCTCAATCAACCCCAGCATTTT. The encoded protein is CATSGLGQSLNQPQHF.